Listed here is a single T cell receptor (beta chain). What it binds is not known. The sample carries other DNA sequences with the same CDR3. This sample is drawn from a study of cytomegalovirus exposure and HLA in healthy donors. The wider study: Unique TCRs from HLA-typed donors, 65 million to 85 million of them, were held in an early data release. The study, taken as a whole, reports: Some V segments could not be told apart, so they were left out, TRBV6-2 and TRBV6-3 among them.

PCR amplification relied on 60 Vbeta primers (plus 13 Jbeta primers). Assay used: immunoSEQ multiplex PCR; TCRdb lists only in-frame clones, some missing. The data contain about 120,000 clones, 76% of them seen just once; the ten biggest clones take up 10% to 15%. V gave up 1 base and J gave up 2 bases, with 6 bases separating them. Germline assignment: CDR1 SGHDT and CDR2 YYEEEE. The CDR3 length is 13 residues. Sequencing was performed on PBMCs. This TCR derives from a woman aged 40 to 55 in good health and CMV-seropositive. This chain links TRBV5-6 with TRBJ1-1; D uncertain. Written as DNA, the CDR3 is TGTGCCAGCAGCTTGACAGTAAACACTGAAGCTTTCTTT. It is translated as CASSLTVNTEAFF.